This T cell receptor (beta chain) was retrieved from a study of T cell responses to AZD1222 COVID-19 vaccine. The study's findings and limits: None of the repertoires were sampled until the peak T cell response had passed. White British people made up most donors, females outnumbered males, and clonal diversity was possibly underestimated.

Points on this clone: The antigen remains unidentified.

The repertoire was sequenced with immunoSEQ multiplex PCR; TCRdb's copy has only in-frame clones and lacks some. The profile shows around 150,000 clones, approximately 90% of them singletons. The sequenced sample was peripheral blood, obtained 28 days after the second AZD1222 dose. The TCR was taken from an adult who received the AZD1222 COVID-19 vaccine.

The CDR3 here is CASSLLALRYGYTF. The DNA of the CDR3 is TGTGCCAGCAGCTTACTAGCCCTTAGGTATGGCTACACCTTC. This chain links TRBV7-2 with TRBJ1-2, with unresolved D. The CDR3 runs to 14 residues. Germline-derived CDR1 and CDR2 are SGHTA and FQGNSA. V was clipped by 2 bases and J by 5 bases, with 12 bases between them.